This TCR beta chain appears in the sequencing data of a study of blood T cell repertoires in COVID-19. Background on the study: Researchers got acute and convalescent COVID-19 samples from the United States, Italy and Spain.

J was trimmed by 5 bases and V by 0 bases; bases with no gene match: 3. This CDR3 spans 15 amino acids. Germline-derived CDR1 and CDR2 are LGHDT and YNNKEL (reference sequence). In the original processing: Researchers report that nucleated cell counts were estimated from reference gene primer amplification. Sequenced by immunoSEQ multiplex PCR; TCRdb stores in-frame clones only, minus some. V, J and clone size are taken as reported in that table, and D and trimming were inferred from the DNA itself. The table includes roughly 300,000 clones, 80% to 90% detected once. Sequenced material: PBMCs or T cells enriched from blood (not recorded which). The chain is built from TRBV3-1 (or the pseudogene TRBV3-2) and TRBJ2-7; TRBD1 matches at 11 bases. This receptor was obtained from a woman under 30 who had recovered from COVID-19. CDR3 coding DNA: TGTGCCAGCAGCCAAGATCGGACAGGGGGCAACGAGCAGTACTTC. Protein product: CASSQDRTGGNEQYF.